Below are 5 T cell receptor beta chains sequenced from a single sample in a study of CD8+ T cells in alopecia areata. cDNA prepared by RNA extraction and subsequent reverse transcription served as the template for sequencing. Data came from immunoSEQ multiplex PCR; TCRdb stores just in-frame clones and leaves some out. The profile shows about 180,000 clones, about 53% of them singletons. Treatment noted: oral pan-JAK inhibitor, 5-10 mg twice daily. The starting material was CD8+ T cells sorted from blood, obtained at week 24, from a patient treated with tofacitinib. The receptor set was obtained from a human donor with alopecia areata.

The rearrangement links TRBV5-6 to TRBJ2-7; either TRBD1 or TRBD2 may supply D (5 bases each). Trimming removed 4 bases from V and 13 bases from J, with 24 bases in between. The CDR3 runs to 14 residues. CDR1 SGHDT and CDR2 YYEEEE come from the germline V gene. The CDR3 region is CASSDGTQPRGGYF. Written as DNA, the CDR3 is TGTGCCAGCAGCGACGGGACCCAACCTCGCGGAGGATACTTC. The full variable domain, in which reference TRBV5-6 and TRBJ2-7 provide the parts outside the CDR3, is DAGVTQSPTHLIKTRGQQVTLRCSPKSGHDTVSWYQQALGQGPQFIFQYYEEEERQRGNFPDRFSGHQFPNYSSELNVNALLLGDSALYLCASSDGTQPRGGYFGPGTRLTVT.

This chain connects TRBV7-2 to TRBJ2-5; 10 bases agree with TRBD2. Germline V gene sequence: CDR1 SGHTA, CDR2 FQGNSA. The CDR3 extends over 17 amino acids. Trimming at V came to 5 bases and at J to 5 bases, leaving 14 bases not matched to a gene. The CDR3 nucleotides read TGTGCCAGCAGCCATAAATCCCTAGCGGGGGTATTGGAGACCCAGTACTTC. Encoded protein: CASSHKSLAGVLETQYF.

This chain joins TRBV7-9 and TRBJ2-1; 7 positions match TRBD1. Trimming took 5 bases from V and 10 from J; bases not matched to a gene: 5. There are 12 residues in the CDR3. Germline V gene data show CDR1 as SEHNR and CDR2 as FQNEAQ (reference sequence). The CDR3 nucleotides are TGTGCCAGCAGCCGAGACAGGGACGAGCAGTTCTTC. It codes for CASSRDRDEQFF.

The chain has TRBV30 and TRBJ2-7; 8 bases match TRBD2. The CDR3 is 13 residues long. J lost 4 bases, V lost 0 bases, and 2 bases had no gene match. The germline CDR1 and CDR2 sequences are GTSNPN and SVGIG (reference sequence). The CDR3 spells CAWSVSGAYEQYF. Written as DNA, the CDR3 is TGTGCCTGGAGTGTTAGCGGGGCTTACGAGCAGTACTTC.

This clone showed up just a few times. This sequence joins TRBV30 and TRBJ1-1; no clear D. Trimming pared 1 base from V and 1 base from J, leaving 7 bases between. This CDR3 region has 13 residues. CDR1 is GTSNPN and CDR2 is SVGIG in the germline V gene (reference sequence). This chain's CDR3 is CAWSDSGNTEAFF. In DNA, the CDR3 is TGTGCCTGGAGTGACTCTGGGAACACTGAAGCTTTCTTT.